Listed here are 10 T cell receptor beta chains from one sample, sequenced in a study of shared clonotypes between healthy human individuals. Some clones are missing from TCRdb's copy, which holds only in-frame ones; the method was immunoSEQ multiplex PCR. The top ten hold 0.13% of the sample, which has about 2 million clones, around 95% seen once. Sequenced material: naive CD4+ T cells sorted from blood. This sample's subset: CD45RA+ positively selected. The receptors shown here come from a man younger than 35 in good health.

This rearrangement joins TRBV4-1 to TRBJ1-2; a possible D gene is TRBD1 (5 bases). CDR1 and CDR2 from the germline V gene are MGHRA and YSYEKL. Trimming took 1 base from V and 1 from J, leaving 13 bases between them. The CDR3 runs 16 residues. The CDR3 sequence is CASSQAEDSLNYGYTF. CDR3 DNA: TGCGCCAGCAGCCAAGCAGAAGACAGCCTTAACTATGGCTACACCTTC.

The chain has TRBV5-1 and TRBJ2-5; 9 nucleotides line up with TRBD2. J lost 1 base, V lost 8 bases, and 6 bases had no gene match. This CDR3 region has 14 residues. The germline V gene encodes CDR1 SGHRS and CDR2 YFSETQ. CDR3 DNA sequence: TGCGCCAGTTCGCGGGAGGGTTTCCAAGAGACCCAGTACTTC. Protein sequence: CASSREGFQETQYF.

V usage is TRBV15 and J usage is TRBJ2-7; 8 positions match TRBD1. Germline V gene data show CDR1 as LNHNV and CDR2 as YYDKDF (reference sequence). V lost 1 base and J lost 0; bases outside the gene matches: 5. This CDR3 contains 16 residues. The CDR3 loop reads CATSRGGTGDSYEQYF. The CDR3 bases are TGTGCCACCAGCAGAGGTGGGACAGGTGACTCCTACGAGCAGTACTTC.

This clone was detected once. This chain uses TRBV9 with TRBJ1-6, with TRBD1 as a possible D gene (6 bases). The germline gives CDR1 SGDLS, CDR2 YYNGEE. V lost 4 bases and J 6 bases, leaving 11 bases between the germline ends. The CDR3 sequence is 14 residues long. CDR3 nucleotides: TGTGCCAGCAGCACGGGACAACTTAATTCACCCCTCCACTTT. Translation: CASSTGQLNSPLHF.

The chain carries TRBV6-1 and TRBJ1-2; D is uncertain. The CDR3 length is 12 residues. In germline, CDR1 is MNHNS, CDR2 SASEGT. V lost 10 bases to trimming and J lost 4 bases, with 13 bases between them. The CDR3 is CATGPDFYGYTF. The CDR3 DNA is TGTGCCACCGGACCGGACTTCTATGGCTACACCTTC.

The V gene is TRBV5-1, the J gene TRBJ2-1; tentatively, D is TRBD1 (6 bases). The CDR3 totals 15 residues. Looked up from germline, CDR1 is SGHRS and CDR2 is YFSETQ. Trimming left V 4 bases short and J 9 bases short, with 20 bases between. The CDR3, as DNA: TGCGCCAGCAGCACATTAGAACTCCTAGGGGGTGAGCAGTTCTTC. It yields the protein CASSTLELLGGEQFF.

The gene calls are TRBV10-2 and TRBJ2-1, with 9 bases that match TRBD2. The V segment lost 6 bases and the J segment 9 bases; nucleotides outside the gene matches: 9. This CDR3 has 14 amino acids. Germline loops: CDR1 WSHSY, CDR2 SAAADI. In nucleotides, the CDR3 is TGCGCCAGCAGCCTTTCTAGCGGGATAACTGAGCAGTTCTTC. Its translation: CASSLSSGITEQFF.

This chain uses TRBV29-1 with TRBJ2-3; TRBD1 aligns across 8 bases. This CDR3 has 12 amino acids. CDR1 and CDR2 from the germline V gene are SQVTM and ANQGSEA. V gave up 7 bases and J gave up 1 base; unmatched junction bases: 1. The CDR3 is CSATGGTDTQYF. The CDR3 DNA sequence: TGCAGCGCGACAGGGGGCACAGATACGCAGTATTTT.

This rearrangement joins TRBV5-1 to TRBJ2-1; TRBD2 matches at 8 bases. Trimming at V came to 0 bases and at J to 8 bases, leaving 13 bases not matched to a gene. This CDR3 is 17 amino acids long. Germline loops: CDR1 SGHRS, CDR2 YFSETQ. The CDR3 loop is CASSLGSGTRRGDEQFF. CDR3 sequence (DNA): TGCGCCAGCAGCTTGGGCTCCGGGACTAGGAGGGGAGATGAGCAGTTCTTC.

J is TRBJ2-2 and V is TRBV7-6, with D possibly matching TRBD1 (8 bases). CDR1 and CDR2 from the germline V gene are SGHVS and FNYEAQ. There are 19 residues in the CDR3. V was pared by 5 bases and J by 6 bases, with 28 bases between. Here the CDR3 reads CASSHSPLRTGTNAGELFF. The CDR3 nucleotides read TGTGCCAGCAGCCACTCTCCGCTCAGGACAGGGACTAACGCCGGGGAGCTGTTTTTT.